The T cell receptor (beta chain) described here comes from a study of cytomegalovirus exposure and HLA in healthy donors. Study conclusions and caveats: Some V segments, TRBV6-2 and TRBV6-3 among them, were indistinguishable and were therefore excluded.

The CDR3 loop spans 16 amino acids. CDR1 is ENHRY and CDR2 is SYGVKD in the germline V gene. V was clipped by 10 bases and J by 5 bases; unmatched bases: 12. PCR was performed using 60 Vbeta and 13 Jbeta primers. The assay was immunoSEQ multiplex PCR, and TCRdb's table has in-frame clones only and misses some. The repertoire holds around 140,000 clones, with roughly three quarters as singletons. Turning to this clone: Its antigen is unidentified.

This receptor was obtained from a male donor in good health and CMV-seronegative. The chain employs TRBV10-3 and TRBJ2-2; TRBD1 matches 11 bases. What was sequenced was PBMCs. CDR3 protein: CATSGQGVSGTGELFF. The CDR3 nucleotides read TGTGCCACCTCGGGACAGGGGGTTTCAGGTACCGGGGAGCTGTTTTTT.